These 20 T cell receptor beta chains were all obtained from the same sample, sequenced in a study of T-cell reconstitution after alpha-beta-depleted transplantation in children. Unique molecular identifiers were used in preparing the TCRbeta library. TCRdb independently ran MiXCR on the PCR reads; one entry per CDR3 protein. The data hold about 870,000 distinct CDR3 sequences, with 15% to 20% observed a single time. The specimen was PBMCs, mostly from graft donor cells, collected 360 days after TCRalphabeta/CD19-depleted stem cell transplant. The receptors were gathered from a male patient younger than 18 who had a stem cell transplant for acute lymphoblastic leukemia, so the T cells may come from the graft donor.

This clonotype was detected many times. J is TRBJ2-1 and V is TRBV28; D might be TRBD2 (6 bases). The CDR3 has 14 residues. The germline V gene has CDR1 MDHEN and CDR2 SYDVKM. The germline V and J ends were trimmed by 5 bases and 3 bases, with 11 bases remaining between them. As DNA, the CDR3 is TGTGCCAGCAGTACGGGACTTCTCTACAATGAGCAGTTCTTC. Translating gives CASSTGLLYNEQFF.

The CDR3 DNA follows: TGTGCCAGCACCCTCTCGACAGGTAGAGGAACTGAAGCTTTCTTT. Its protein is CASTLSTGRGTEAFF. The J gene is TRBJ1-1, the V gene TRBV7-9, with TRBD1 as a possible D gene (6 bases). This CDR3 contains 15 residues. The V gene lost 7 bases and the J gene lost 5 bases, with 20 bases spanning the gap. The germline gives CDR1 SEHNR, CDR2 FQNEAQ (reference sequence). The full variable domain, rest sourced from reference TRBV7-9 and TRBJ1-1, is DTGVSQNPRHKITKRGQNVTFRCDPISEHNRLYWYRQTLGQGPEFLTYFQNEAQLEKSRLLSDRFSAERPKGSFSTLEIQRTEQGDSAMYLCASTLSTGRGTEAFFGQGTRLTVV.

This clonotype showed up just a few times. Written as DNA, the CDR3 is TGTGCCAGCAGTTTGAGTCTTGGCGGGAACAATGAGCAGTTCTTC. Protein: CASSLSLGGNNEQFF. V and J are TRBV12-3 or TRBV12-4 and TRBJ2-1; a weak D match, TRBD2 (6 bases). The V end was cut by 3 bases, the J end by 5 bases, with 14 bases between. This CDR3 region has 15 residues.

This clonotype was seen a few times. V gene TRBV6-5 combines with J gene TRBJ2-7; maybe TRBD1 (6 bases). Germline CDR1 and CDR2: MNHEY and SVGAGI. V was pared by 2 bases and J by 1 base, with 9 bases between. This CDR3 contains 14 residues. In nucleotides, the CDR3 is TGTGCCAGCAGTTACACCCAGGGGTCCTACGAGCAGTACTTC. This gives the protein CASSYTQGSYEQYF.

The rearrangement uses TRBV5-1 and TRBJ1-1; 7 nucleotides align to TRBD1. J gave up 1 base and V 3 bases, and 12 bases lay outside the gene matches. From germline, CDR1 is SGHRS and CDR2 YFSETQ. This CDR3 has 17 amino acids. CDR3 sequence reads: CASSWATGDLGNTEAFF. In DNA form, the CDR3 reads TGCGCCAGCAGCTGGGCCACAGGGGATTTGGGGAACACTGAAGCTTTCTTT.

The rearrangement joins TRBV20-1 to TRBJ2-5, with 9 bases matching TRBD2. Unmatched junction bases numbered 4, after V lost 2 bases and J lost 0 bases. There are 15 residues in the CDR3. CDR1 DFQATT and CDR2 SNEGSKA come from the germline V gene (reference sequence). The CDR3 DNA reads as TGCAGTGCTAGACAGGGACTAGCAGACCAAGAGACCCAGTACTTC. Residues: CSARQGLADQETQYF.

CDR3 protein: CATSDLQGNTQYF. The DNA for the CDR3 is TGTGCCACCAGTGATCTACAGGGGAATACGCAGTATTTT. This chain connects TRBV24-1 to TRBJ2-3, with 7 bases lining up with TRBD1. The V and J ends lost 3 bases and 7 bases, in that order; junction bases with no gene match: 3. The CDR3 runs 13 residues. The germline gives CDR1 KGHDR, CDR2 SFDVKD.

In this sample, this clonotype turned up many times. V usage is TRBV24-1 and J usage is TRBJ2-5, with 10 bases identical to TRBD2. From germline, CDR1 is KGHDR and CDR2 SFDVKD. The V segment lost 2 bases and the J segment 0 bases; nucleotides outside the gene matches: 8. The CDR3 has 18 amino acids. Here the CDR3 reads CATSDSTTSGKYQETQYF. In DNA, the CDR3 is TGTGCCACCAGTGATTCCACCACTAGCGGGAAATACCAAGAGACCCAGTACTTC.

There are many counts of this clonotype. V usage is TRBV24-1 and J usage is TRBJ2-2; D is unclear. Per the germline V gene, CDR1 is KGHDR and CDR2 is SFDVKD. The CDR3 is 14 amino acids. Trimming took 9 bases from V and 3 from J, leaving 13 bases between them. DNA of the CDR3: TGTGCCACCCGCCAGGACGGCTACACCGGGGAGCTGTTTTTT. It codes for CATRQDGYTGELFF.

The CDR3 protein is CASSRISQGISSYEQYF. The CDR3 DNA reads TGTGCCAGCAGCCGAATCAGTCAGGGTATCTCCTCATACGAGCAGTACTTC. This sequence joins TRBV7-6 and TRBJ2-7; possibly TRBD1 for D (5 bases). This CDR3 has 17 amino acids. V was clipped by 5 bases and J by 4 bases, with 24 bases between them. Germline loops: CDR1 SGHVS, CDR2 FNYEAQ.

The chain combines TRBV5-5 with TRBJ2-1; 9 bases are a match to TRBD1. J was trimmed by 2 bases and V by 0 bases; bases with no gene match: 3. The CDR3 has 16 amino acids. CDR1 and CDR2 from the germline V gene are SGHKS and YYEKEE (reference sequence). The CDR3 DNA reads as TGTGCCAGCAGCTTGGGGGGGACAGGGCCCTACAATGAGCAGTTCTTC. Translated, it gives CASSLGGTGPYNEQFF.

This clonotype was seen ten or more times. The chain joins TRBV20-1 to TRBJ2-1; 11 bases are a match to TRBD2. Germline V lookup: CDR1 DFQATT, CDR2 SNEGSKA (reference sequence). The CDR3 spans 18 residues. Trimming removed 0 bases from V and 0 bases from J; junction bases left unmatched: 7. The DNA of the CDR3 is TGCAGTGCTAGAGATGTAGCGGGAGGGCCGAGCTCCTACAATGAGCAGTTCTTC. This gives the protein CSARDVAGGPSSYNEQFF.

This chain links TRBV3-1 with TRBJ2-7; 9 bases match TRBD2. The CDR3 sequence is 18 residues long. The J segment lost 4 bases and the V segment lost 11 bases, leaving 24 bases of the junction unmatched. Germline CDR1 is LGHDT and CDR2 is YNNKEL (reference sequence). The CDR3 DNA reads as TGTGCCTTCAGTATATCCTCCTGGCGGGAGGGCATTCGGTACGAGCAGTACTTC. Its translation is CAFSISSWREGIRYEQYF.

This clonotype came up a few times. The chain recombines TRBV5-1 with TRBJ2-7; D is undetermined. V lost 0 bases and J lost 5, with 12 bases in between. This CDR3 is built from 14 residues. Germline CDR1 SGHRS, CDR2 YFSETQ. CDR3 region: CASSLDPLVDEQYF. Here the CDR3 DNA reads TGCGCCAGCAGCTTGGACCCACTGGTGGACGAGCAGTACTTC. Together with reference TRBV5-1 and TRBJ2-7, the CDR3 gives the full variable domain: KAGVTQTPRYLIKTRGQQVTLSCSPISGHRSVSWYQQTPGQGLQFLFEYFSETQRNKGNFPGRFSGRQFSNSRSEMNVSTLELGDSALYLCASSLDPLVDEQYFGPGTRLTVT.

This clonotype has more than one count but fewer than ten. The chain is built from TRBV20-1 and TRBJ2-7, with 7 bases identical to TRBD1. The CDR3 length is 14 residues. Germline assignment: CDR1 DFQATT and CDR2 SNEGSKA (reference sequence). With 4 bases clipped from V and 2 bases from J, the junction kept 8 bases outside the gene matches. The CDR3 loop reads CSATGTDLTYEQYF. The CDR3 bases are TGCAGTGCTACCGGGACAGACCTTACCTACGAGCAGTACTTC.

This clonotype was seen at least ten times. It may be a read error: a sequence one base away is much more abundant. This chain joins TRBV7-2 and TRBJ2-7; unclear D gene. Germline V CDR1 and CDR2: SGHTA, FQGNSA. V dropped 2 bases and J dropped 2 bases, with 1 base sitting between them. The CDR3 runs 11 residues. In DNA form, the CDR3 reads TGTGCCAGCAGCTTACCCTACGAGCAGTACTTC. Its translation: CASSLPYEQYF.

This clonotype was found many times. The rearrangement joins TRBV6-1 to TRBJ2-1; D may be TRBD2 (6 bases). This CDR3 has 15 residues. Germline lookup yields CDR1 MNHNS and CDR2 SASEGT. Trimming stripped 6 bases from V and 4 bases from J, with 16 bases between. In DNA form, the CDR3 reads TGTGCCAGCAGGAACCGGGACTCGTCTTACAATGAGCAGTTCTTC. As protein: CASRNRDSSYNEQFF.

The chain employs TRBV5-6 and TRBJ2-2; unclear D gene. From germline, CDR1 is SGHDT and CDR2 YYEEEE. The CDR3 consists of 15 residues. Trimming took off 0 bases at V and 6 bases at J, with 12 bases between the two ends. CDR3 loop: CASSLEGRIPGELFF. CDR3 nucleotides: TGTGCCAGCAGCTTGGAGGGAAGGATACCCGGGGAGCTGTTTTTT.

This clonotype was counted between two and nine times. The chain uses TRBV5-1 and TRBJ1-6, with 7 bases aligning to TRBD1. The germline gives CDR1 SGHRS, CDR2 YFSETQ. V shed 2 bases, J shed 10 bases, and the junction held 9 bases outside the gene matches. This CDR3 has 15 residues. The CDR3 nucleotides are TGCGCCAGCAGCTTTGGGACAGCTATTCTGTCACCCCTCCACTTT. Translating it yields CASSFGTAILSPLHF.

The rearrangement joins TRBV10-3 to TRBJ2-2, with D hard to call. Germline loops: CDR1 ENHRY, CDR2 SYGVKD. This CDR3 spans 15 amino acids. V lost 3 bases, J lost 5 bases, and 13 bases lay in between. The CDR3 region is CAISEEVTPTGELFF. The CDR3 region has the DNA TGTGCCATCAGTGAAGAGGTCACACCTACCGGGGAGCTGTTTTTT.